The 28 T cell receptor beta chains given below trace back to one sample, sequenced in a study of shared clonotypes between healthy human individuals. Clones were read by immunoSEQ multiplex PCR, and TCRdb kept only the in-frame ones, dropping some. This sample yields around 450,000 clones, of which around 79% are seen a single time; 13% belongs to the top ten. The sample taken for sequencing was PBMCs. These receptors originate from a woman between 35 and 50 years old in good health. Some clones in this sample may be carry-over from other donors' samples.

The J gene is TRBJ1-1, the V gene TRBV29-1, with 7 nucleotides matching TRBD1. Trimming cost V 7 bases and J 0 bases; bases outside gene matches: 5. Germline V lookup: CDR1 SQVTM, CDR2 ANQGSEA. The CDR3 has 13 residues. CDR3 DNA sequence: TGCAGCGCCGGGACAGCCATGAACACTGAAGCTTTCTTT. This sequence encodes CSAGTAMNTEAFF.

The chain couples TRBV14 to TRBJ2-7; 11 bases fit TRBD2. Germline lookup yields CDR1 SGHDN and CDR2 FVKESK. The CDR3 is 14 amino acids. J lost 4 bases, V lost 3 bases, and 2 bases had no gene match. CDR3 in amino acids: CASSQGTSGYEQYF. CDR3 in DNA: TGTGCCAGCAGCCAGGGGACTAGCGGATACGAGCAGTACTTC.

The CDR3 sequence: CASRRTSGSSEQYF. The CDR3 DNA sequence: TGTGCCAGCAGGCGGACTAGCGGGAGTAGTGAGCAGTACTTC. J is TRBJ2-7 and V is TRBV5-5, with 13 bases matching TRBD2. The CDR3 extends over 14 amino acids. Germline trimming cut 5 bases from V and 7 bases from J; bases unmatched to any gene: 6. CDR1 is SGHKS, CDR2 YYEKEE, per germline (reference sequence).

The chain recombines TRBV6-1 with TRBJ1-2, with D hard to call. Germline loops: CDR1 MNHNS, CDR2 SASEGT. Trimming pared 0 bases from V and 7 bases from J, leaving 12 bases between. This CDR3 spans 14 amino acids. The CDR3 nucleotides are TGTGCCAGCAGTGAAGCGGGCATACGGGGTGGCTACACCTTC. Residues: CASSEAGIRGGYTF.

The chain employs TRBV7-2 and TRBJ2-1; the match to TRBD2 covers 9 bases. This CDR3 is built from 15 residues. Germline V gives CDR1 SGHTA, CDR2 FQGNSA. The ends lost 3 bases at V and 3 bases at J; junction bases unmatched: 3. CDR3 residues: CASSFSLAGYNEQFF. The CDR3 DNA reads TGTGCCAGCAGCTTTTCACTAGCGGGCTACAATGAGCAGTTCTTC.

This clone was counted a single time. The chain has TRBV5-1 and TRBJ2-5, with D perhaps TRBD2 (5 bases). The CDR3 loop spans 14 amino acids. The V end lost 5 bases, the J end lost 1 base, and 12 bases lay between the germline ends. Germline CDR1 and CDR2: SGHRS and YFSETQ. CDR3: CASRLELSQETQYF. The CDR3 bases are TGCGCCAGCAGACTAGAGCTTTCCCAAGAGACCCAGTACTTC.

With regard to this clone: Other DNA sequences within the sample encode an identical CDR3. The chain carries TRBV7-9 and TRBJ1-5, with a tentative D call TRBD1 (5 bases). The CDR3 consists of 13 residues. Germline V gene data show CDR1 as SEHNR and CDR2 as FQNEAQ (reference sequence). V lost 2 bases to trimming and J lost 4 bases, with 6 bases between them. DNA for the CDR3: TGTGCCAGCAGCTTACAGGGAAATCAGCCCCAGCATTTT. It codes for CASSLQGNQPQHF.

This clone was seen many times. The rearrangement uses TRBV7-2 and TRBJ2-7; TRBD2 might be the D (7 bases). Per the germline V gene, CDR1 is SGHTA and CDR2 is FQGNSA. The CDR3 loop spans 16 amino acids. V lost 1 base to trimming and J lost 2 bases, with 15 bases between them. Here the CDR3 reads CASSLVAGATTYEQYF. CDR3 nucleotides: TGTGCCAGCAGCTTAGTGGCGGGGGCTACTACCTACGAGCAGTACTTC.

V gene TRBV7-8 combines with J gene TRBJ2-7; D ambiguous. The germline V gene encodes CDR1 SGHVS and CDR2 FQNEAQ. This CDR3 spans 12 amino acids. V dropped 4 bases and J dropped 8 bases, with 12 bases sitting between them. CDR3 DNA sequence: TGTGCCAGCAGCTACCCAGACGGACAGCAGTACTTC. It codes for CASSYPDGQQYF.

This clone was observed a single time. The chain recombines TRBV5-4 with TRBJ2-7; D gene ambiguous. CDR3 length: 16 amino acids. The germline CDR1 and CDR2 sequences are SGHNT and YYREEE (reference sequence). Trimming removed 4 bases at V and 6 bases at J, with 23 bases between. CDR3 residues: CASSASPPQRLGEQYF. For the CDR3, the DNA is TGTGCCAGCAGCGCGAGTCCACCCCAGCGCCTCGGCGAGCAGTACTTC.

The V call is TRBV10-2, the J call TRBJ2-5; 7 nucleotides agree with TRBD2. The CDR3 has 16 amino acids. The V and J ends lost 2 bases and 3 bases, in that order; junction bases with no gene match: 9. The germline CDR1 and CDR2 sequences are WSHSY and SAAADI. Here the CDR3 DNA reads TGCGCCAGCAGTGAGCTCCACTTTGCGGGAGAAGAGACCCAGTACTTC. It encodes CASSELHFAGEETQYF.

The chain joins TRBV4-2 to TRBJ1-5; D not resolved. Germline CDR1 reads LGHNA; CDR2 reads YNFKEQ. V shed 4 bases and J shed 5 bases, with 12 bases lying between them. There are 14 residues in the CDR3. The DNA of the CDR3 is TGTGCCAGCAGCCGCGAAAGGGTGGATCAGCCCCAGCATTTT. The encoded protein is CASSRERVDQPQHF.

This clone was seen a handful of times. V gene TRBV29-1 combines with J gene TRBJ2-5; a possible D gene is TRBD1 (7 bases). V was trimmed by 6 bases and J by 2 bases, leaving 16 bases between them. Germline CDR1 is SQVTM and CDR2 is ANQGSEA. CDR3 length: 14 amino acids. In DNA form, the CDR3 reads TGCAGCGTCCCCAGGGGGGAGGTACAAGAGACCCAGTACTTC. Translated, it gives CSVPRGEVQETQYF.

This CDR3 is CASSSSSNQPQHF. The CDR3 DNA follows: TGTGCCAGCAGCTCCTCTTCCAATCAGCCCCAGCATTTT. The chain uses TRBV7-9 and TRBJ1-5; D gene uncertain. The CDR3 is made up of 13 amino acids. Germline-derived CDR1 and CDR2 are SEHNR and FQNEAQ (reference sequence). V was trimmed by 4 bases and J by 3 bases, leaving 7 bases between them.

The gene calls are TRBV7-2 and TRBJ2-2, with D possibly called TRBD1 or TRBD2 (6 bases each). This CDR3 contains 15 residues. V dropped 5 bases and J dropped 4 bases, with 14 bases sitting between them. The V gene's germline CDR1 is SGHTA and CDR2 FQGNSA. In DNA, the CDR3 is TGTGCCAGCAGCCACCCCCGGGGGCCCACCGGGGAGCTGTTTTTT. It encodes CASSHPRGPTGELFF.

The chain employs TRBV5-4 and TRBJ2-5; 13 positions match TRBD2. With 4 bases clipped from V and 4 bases from J, the junction kept 10 bases outside the gene matches. The CDR3 runs 17 residues. Germline V gene sequence: CDR1 SGHNT, CDR2 YYREEE (reference sequence). DNA of the CDR3: TGTGCCAGCAGCATGGGGGGACTAGCGGGACGTTTAGAGACCCAGTACTTC. It encodes CASSMGGLAGRLETQYF.

This clone appeared a few times. This sample also contains other DNA sequences that code for the same CDR3. The J gene is TRBJ2-7, the V gene TRBV28, with 8 positions matching TRBD1. Germline trimming cut 5 bases from V and 1 base from J; bases unmatched to any gene: 7. CDR1 and CDR2 from the germline V gene are MDHEN and SYDVKM. The CDR3 is made up of 15 amino acids. CDR3 DNA sequence: TGTGCCAGCAGTAAACCCGGGACAGGTTCCTACGAGCAGTACTTC. As protein: CASSKPGTGSYEQYF.

V gene TRBV2 combines with J gene TRBJ2-5, with 7 bases matching TRBD1. The J call may be faulty, since TRBJ2-7 better matches the DNA end. The CDR3 totals 16 residues. Germline V gene data show CDR1 as SNHLY and CDR2 as FYNNEI. The CDR3 region has the DNA TGTGCCAGCAGGGAGGTGACAGGGCACTCCGCCTACGAGCAGTACTTC. Translated, it gives CASREVTGHSAYEQYF.

The chain couples TRBV5-1 to TRBJ2-1; D remains unclear. V lost 1 base and J lost 4, with 9 bases in between. Germline V gene lookup returns CDR1 SGHRS and CDR2 YFSETQ. The CDR3 consists of 14 residues. Here the CDR3 reads CASSLFGGYNEQFF. Written as DNA, the CDR3 is TGCGCCAGCAGCTTGTTTGGCGGTTACAATGAGCAGTTCTTC.

The chain carries TRBV4-2 and TRBJ2-5; 13 nucleotides align to TRBD2. The CDR3 totals 17 residues. The J segment lost 5 bases and the V segment lost 4 bases, leaving 10 bases of the junction unmatched. The V gene's germline CDR1 is LGHNA and CDR2 YNFKEQ. The CDR3 is CASSLTPGLAGVETQYF. In DNA, the CDR3 is TGTGCCAGCAGCCTTACCCCAGGACTAGCGGGAGTTGAGACCCAGTACTTC.

This chain links TRBV6-6 with TRBJ1-5, with a possible D match to TRBD1 (5 bases). Trimming stripped 4 bases from V and 2 bases from J, with 12 bases between. Germline CDR1 reads MNHNY; CDR2 reads SVGAGI (reference sequence). This CDR3 region has 15 residues. CDR3 coding DNA: TGTGCCAGCAGTTCCCTGGTCAGGGGCAATCAGCCCCAGCATTTT. It is translated as CASSSLVRGNQPQHF.

The J gene is TRBJ2-1, the V gene TRBV27; D ambiguous. The ends were cut back, 4 bases at V and 9 bases at J, with 10 bases in the middle. This CDR3 spans 12 amino acids. CDR1 is MNHEY and CDR2 is SMNVEV in the germline V gene (reference sequence). This CDR3 is CASSSFGVEQFF. The CDR3, as DNA: TGTGCCAGCAGTTCATTCGGTGTTGAGCAGTTCTTC.

The chain joins TRBV5-1 to TRBJ1-3, with D possibly TRBD1 on 6 matching bases. The V end was cut by 4 bases, the J end by 2 bases, with 10 bases between. The CDR3 is 14 residues long. Germline V CDR1 and CDR2: SGHRS, YFSETQ. CDR3 in DNA: TGCGCCAGCAGCCCTGGGACAACTGGAAACACCATATATTTT. Amino acid sequence: CASSPGTTGNTIYF.

This sequence joins TRBV15 and TRBJ2-1; TRBD2 is a possible D gene (7 bases). Germline values: CDR1 LNHNV, CDR2 YYDKDF (reference sequence). The V gene lost 1 base and the J gene lost 7 bases, with 11 bases spanning the gap. The CDR3 is 14 amino acids. For the CDR3, the DNA is TGTGCCACCAGCAGAGGGGGGGGCCGAAATGAGCAGTTCTTC. Its protein is CATSRGGGRNEQFF.

The chain combines TRBV18 with TRBJ1-5; no definite D call. The germline V gene encodes CDR1 KGHSH and CDR2 LQKENI. The CDR3 is 14 amino acids. V lost 3 bases and J lost 3, with 9 bases in between. CDR3 protein: CASSPYRDNQPQHF. CDR3 coding DNA: TGTGCCAGCTCACCCTACAGAGACAATCAGCCCCAGCATTTT.

The chain is built from TRBV5-1 and TRBJ2-7, with D perhaps matching TRBD2 (6 bases). Germline CDR1 is SGHRS and CDR2 is YFSETQ. V lost 1 base to trimming and J lost 2 bases, with 13 bases between them. CDR3 size: 15 residues. In DNA form, the CDR3 reads TGCGCCAGCAGCTTGAGGCCCACGGGGGCCTACGAGCAGTACTTC. Its protein product is CASSLRPTGAYEQYF.

The rearrangement links TRBV6-1 to TRBJ2-7, with D possibly being TRBD2 (6 bases). This CDR3 spans 13 amino acids. Trimming shortened V by 3 bases and J by 6 bases, and 12 bases separated the two germline ends. Per the germline V gene, CDR1 is MNHNS and CDR2 is SASEGT. CDR3: CASSEGGNGEQYF. The CDR3 nucleotides are TGTGCCAGCAGTGAGGGGGGAAATGGCGAGCAGTACTTC.

The rearrangement joins TRBV7-8 to TRBJ2-3; D is perhaps TRBD2 (5 bases). This CDR3 region has 16 residues. The V gene lost 4 bases and the J gene lost 4 bases, with 18 bases spanning the gap. Germline V gives CDR1 SGHVS, CDR2 FQNEAQ. CDR3 sequence reads: CASSSRRDLLADTQYF. The CDR3 DNA sequence: TGTGCCAGCAGCTCCAGAAGAGACCTACTAGCAGATACGCAGTATTTT.